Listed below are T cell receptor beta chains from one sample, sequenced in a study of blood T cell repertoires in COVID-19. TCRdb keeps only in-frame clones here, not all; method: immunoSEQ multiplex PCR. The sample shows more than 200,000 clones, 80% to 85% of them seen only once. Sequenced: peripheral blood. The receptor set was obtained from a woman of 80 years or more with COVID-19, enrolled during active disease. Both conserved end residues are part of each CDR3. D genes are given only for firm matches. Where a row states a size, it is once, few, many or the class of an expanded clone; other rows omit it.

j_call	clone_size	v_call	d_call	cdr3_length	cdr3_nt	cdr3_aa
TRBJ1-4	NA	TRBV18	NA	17	TGTGCCAGCTCACGCGGACGGGGAGCAGCAACTAATGAAAAACTGTTTTTT	CASSRGRGAATNEKLFF
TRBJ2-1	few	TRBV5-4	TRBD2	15	TGTGCCAGCAGCTCCGGACTAGAGGCGTACAATGAGCAGTTCTTC	CASSSGLEAYNEQFF
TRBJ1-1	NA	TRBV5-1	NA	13	TGCGCCAGCAGAAACACAGGGAGCACTGAAGCTTTCTTT	CASRNTGSTEAFF
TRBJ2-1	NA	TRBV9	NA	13	TGTGCCAGCAGCGTAGTGGCAAGCAATGAGCAGTTCTTC	CASSVVASNEQFF
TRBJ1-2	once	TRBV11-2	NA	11	TGTGCCAGCAGTAATCTCTATGGCTACACCTTC	CASSNLYGYTF
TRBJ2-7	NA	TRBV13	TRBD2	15	TGTGCCAGCAGCCCCGGCGGGAGGGCTGGCGGAGAGCAGTACTTC	CASSPGGRAGGEQYF
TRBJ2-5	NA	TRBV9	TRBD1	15	TGTGCCAGCAGCGCCCTAGGGACAGGGCGGGAGACCCAGTACTTC	CASSALGTGRETQYF
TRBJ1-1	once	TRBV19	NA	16	TGTGCCAGTAGTCTGGCGGGGGCCCCTGTCGACACTGAAGCTTTCTTT	CASSLAGAPVDTEAFF
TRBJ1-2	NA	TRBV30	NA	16	TGTGCCTGGAGTGGCCCCTATGGGGCCGGTAACTATGGCTACACCTTC	CAWSGPYGAGNYGYTF
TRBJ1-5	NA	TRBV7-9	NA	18	TGTGCCAGCAGCCAGGGATCCTGGCAGGTCCATAGCAATCAGCCCCAGCATTTT	CASSQGSWQVHSNQPQHF
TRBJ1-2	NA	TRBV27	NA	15	TGTGCCAGCAGTTTATCGGTAGGGGCGCGCTGGGGCTACACCTTC	CASSLSVGARWGYTF
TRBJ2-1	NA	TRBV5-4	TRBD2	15	TGTGCCAGCAGCGCCGGGGGACTAGCGGGCAATGAGCAGTTCTTC	CASSAGGLAGNEQFF
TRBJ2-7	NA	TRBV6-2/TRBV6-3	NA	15	TGTGCCAGCAGTTTCACCAGATCCCTTTCTTACGAGCAGTACTTC	CASSFTRSLSYEQYF
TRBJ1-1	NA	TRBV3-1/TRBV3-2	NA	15	TGTGCCAGCAGCCAAGATCGTGGGAGGAACACTGAAGCTTTCTTT	CASSQDRGRNTEAFF
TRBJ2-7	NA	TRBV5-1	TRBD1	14	TGCGCCAGCAGCCCGAGACAGGGACCCTACGAGCAGTACTTC	CASSPRQGPYEQYF